The clone carrying this TCR beta chain has ten or more counts. Its antigen is as yet unknown. This entry belongs to a study of T-cell reconstitution after alpha-beta-depleted transplantation in children. As it was prepared, the TCRbeta library received unique molecular identifiers. TCRdb reanalysed the PCR reads using MiXCR and keeps one entry per CDR3 protein. In the table there are 200,000 to 250,000 distinct CDR3 sequences, more than 20% of which are singletons. CDR1 and CDR2 from the germline V gene are DFQATT and SNEGSKA (reference sequence). V dropped 6 bases and J dropped 3 bases, with 15 bases sitting between them. This CDR3 contains 14 residues. Study-level points and caveats: Roughly two months post-transplant, alpha-beta T cells reportedly originated from several hundred graft clones that had expanded. The origin of high day-60 TCRbeta diversity in some patients lay in surviving recipient T cells and thymic progenitors. The authors attributed T-cell counts and diversity one year after transplant mostly to newly produced T cells.

This receptor was obtained from a girl aged 2 to 10 with Fanconi anemia, due to receive a stem cell transplant. The sample consisted of PBMCs, taken before TCRalphabeta/CD19-depleted stem cell transplant. The V call is TRBV20-1, the J call TRBJ2-1, with D perhaps matching TRBD2 (6 bases). The CDR3 DNA follows: TGCAGTGCCTCCCGGGACTTGAACTACAATGAGCAGTTCTTC. Translation: CSASRDLNYNEQFF.